The 2 T cell receptor beta chains given below trace back to one sample, sequenced in a study of T cell clonotyping in hematopoietic cell transplantation. Clones were sequenced by immunoSEQ multiplex PCR, and TCRdb holds only the in-frame ones, with some missing. This table has more than 10,000 clones, around 85% appearing once. The sample here was PBMCs, taken 100 days after allogeneic stem cell transplant. The receptor set was obtained from a female patient aged 40 to 55 who had an allogeneic stem cell transplant from a related donor, so T cells may come from the graft donor. Some clones in this sample may be carry-over from other donors' samples.

The gene calls are TRBV2 and TRBJ2-3; TRBD2 matches 10 bases. CDR3 length equals 13 residues. Germline CDR1 SNHLY, CDR2 FYNNEI. V dropped 5 bases and J dropped 6; count of bases not matched to a gene: 2. In DNA form, the CDR3 reads TGTGCCAGCAGTAGCGGGGGGGTGGATACGCAGTATTTT. This encodes CASSSGGVDTQYF.

This clone was seen a few times. The chain recombines TRBV7-9 with TRBJ2-6; 9 positions match TRBD1. From germline, CDR1 is SEHNR and CDR2 FQNEAQ (reference sequence). V gave up 9 bases and J gave up 0 bases; unmatched junction bases: 3. The CDR3 covers 15 residues. The CDR3 nucleotides read TGTGCCAGGGGGGACAGGGACTCTGGGGCCAACGTCCTGACTTTC. This gives the protein CARGDRDSGANVLTF.